These 25 T cell receptor beta chains share one sample of origin, sequenced in a study of blood T cell repertoires in COVID-19. Method: immunoSEQ multiplex PCR; TCRdb's copy keeps in-frame clones and lacks some. The sample lists some 96,000 clones, 80% seen once, with around 29% in the top ten. Sequences were obtained from peripheral blood. Receptors were obtained from a man in his sixties or seventies with active or convalescent COVID-19.

V gene TRBV3-1 (or the pseudogene TRBV3-2) combines with J gene TRBJ2-7; a possible D gene is TRBD2 (5 bases). V lost 8 bases and J lost 6, with 17 bases in between. CDR3 size: 13 residues. Per germline, CDR1 LGHDT and CDR2 YNNKEL (reference sequence). CDR3 sequence: CASSVSALGEQYF. The DNA for the CDR3 is TGTGCCAGCTCGGTTAGCGCCCTCGGCGAGCAGTACTTC.

This chain uses TRBV24-1 with TRBJ2-1; weak D call: TRBD2 (6 bases). Germline values: CDR1 KGHDR, CDR2 SFDVKD. The ends were cut back, 4 bases at V and 5 bases at J, with 17 bases in the middle. The CDR3 consists of 16 residues. This CDR3 reads CATSDPGTERNNEQFF. CDR3 nucleotides: TGTGCCACCAGTGACCCGGGGACTGAGCGAAACAATGAGCAGTTCTTC.

This clone was seen a single time. V usage is TRBV11-2 and J usage is TRBJ2-3; D ambiguous. CDR1 and CDR2 from the germline V gene are SGHAT and FQNNGV. Deletions cut 6 bases from V and 10 bases from J, with 14 bases between. There are 12 residues in the CDR3. CDR3 DNA sequence: TGTGCCAGCAGTTTAACCGGAGTAGCGCAGTATTTT. Translated: CASSLTGVAQYF.

Written as DNA, the CDR3 is TGTGCCAGCAGCCCGACAGGGGGCTCGACTGAAGCTTTCTTT. It codes for CASSPTGGSTEAFF. V usage is TRBV6-5 and J usage is TRBJ1-1, with 10 bases matching TRBD1. The CDR3 contains 14 residues. Germline V gene data show CDR1 as MNHEY and CDR2 as SVGAGI. V shed 6 bases, J shed 5 bases, and the junction held 6 bases outside the gene matches.

This chain uses TRBV3-1 (or the pseudogene TRBV3-2) with TRBJ1-5, with TRBD1 matching 11 bases. Trimming at V came to 3 bases and at J to 15 bases, leaving 7 bases not matched to a gene. The CDR3 has 13 amino acids. CDR1 LGHDT and CDR2 YNNKEL come from the germline V gene (reference sequence). The CDR3 DNA is TGTGCCAGCAGCCACCGGGACAGGGGGATCCTGCATTTT. It yields the protein CASSHRDRGILHF.

The chain carries TRBV6-1 and TRBJ2-7; TRBD1 might be the D (6 bases). Germline V gene lookup returns CDR1 MNHNS and CDR2 SASEGT. This CDR3 has 15 residues. Deletions cut 2 bases from V and 2 bases from J, with 13 bases between. CDR3 region: CASSEQGYGPYEQYF. The CDR3 DNA reads as TGTGCCAGCAGTGAACAGGGGTACGGCCCCTACGAGCAGTACTTC.

The chain combines TRBV3-1 (or the pseudogene TRBV3-2) with TRBJ1-5; tentative D call: TRBD1 (5 bases). From germline, CDR1 is LGHDT and CDR2 YNNKEL (reference sequence). The CDR3 is made up of 15 amino acids. V dropped 6 bases and J dropped 0 bases, with 12 bases sitting between them. For the CDR3, the DNA is TGTGCCAGCAGTCAGGGTCGAATTAGCAATCAGCCCCAGCATTTT. Protein: CASSQGRISNQPQHF.

This sequence joins TRBV7-8 and TRBJ2-6; 11 nucleotides align to TRBD1. This CDR3 has 19 amino acids. V dropped 1 base and J dropped 1; count of bases not matched to a gene: 6. In germline, CDR1 is SGHVS, CDR2 FQNEAQ. CDR3 loop: CASSLGLGQGESGANVLTF. CDR3 DNA: TGTGCCAGCAGCTTAGGCCTGGGACAGGGGGAATCTGGGGCCAACGTCCTGACTTTC.

CDR3 coding DNA: TGCAGTGCTAGTTTAACGCGGGATGAGCAGTTCTTC. The encoded protein is CSASLTRDEQFF. The rearrangement joins TRBV20-1 to TRBJ2-1; D might be TRBD2 (5 bases). Deletions cut 3 bases from V and 8 bases from J, with 11 bases between. CDR1 is DFQATT, CDR2 SNEGSKA, per germline (reference sequence). This CDR3 contains 12 residues.

V is TRBV9 and J is TRBJ1-6; 8 nucleotides align to TRBD1. CDR3 length equals 14 residues. The germline V gene has CDR1 SGDLS and CDR2 YYNGEE. Unmatched junction bases numbered 3, after V lost 4 bases and J lost 6 bases. CDR3 in DNA: TGTGCCAGCAGCATAGGACAGGGTAATTCACCCCTCCACTTT. This sequence encodes CASSIGQGNSPLHF.

This sequence joins TRBV24-1 and TRBJ2-5; TRBD2 agrees at 12 bases. This CDR3 spans 15 amino acids. Trimming cost V 12 bases and J 3 bases; bases outside gene matches: 10. The germline V gene encodes CDR1 KGHDR and CDR2 SFDVKD. The CDR3 reads CALLPRLAGEETQYF. As DNA, the CDR3 is TGTGCCCTCCTTCCGAGACTAGCGGGAGAAGAGACCCAGTACTTC.

This clone was found once. V usage is TRBV2 and J usage is TRBJ2-1; 9 nucleotides align to TRBD1. The CDR3 runs to 15 residues. The V gene's germline CDR1 is SNHLY and CDR2 FYNNEI. The J segment lost 4 bases and the V segment lost 5 bases, leaving 6 bases of the junction unmatched. The CDR3 spells CASSTGTGTYNEQFF. In DNA, the CDR3 is TGTGCCAGCAGTACCGGGACAGGGACATACAATGAGCAGTTCTTC. The whole variable domain, filled in from reference TRBV2 and TRBJ2-1, reads EPEVTQTPSHQVTQMGQEVILRCVPISNHLYFYWYRQILGQKVEFLVSFYNNEISEKSEIFDDQFSVERPDGSNFTLKIRSTKLEDSAMYFCASSTGTGTYNEQFFGPGTRLTVL.

This chain links TRBV30 with TRBJ2-3; possible D gene TRBD1, 7 bases. CDR1 is GTSNPN and CDR2 is SVGIG in the germline V gene (reference sequence). Trimming pared 6 bases from V and 2 bases from J, leaving 9 bases between. The CDR3 is 12 residues long. The CDR3: CACRGDTDTQYF. CDR3 coding DNA: TGTGCCTGCAGGGGGGACACAGATACGCAGTATTTT. The full variable domain, rest sourced from reference TRBV30 and TRBJ2-3, is SQTIHQWPATLVQPVGSPLSLECTVEGTSNPNLYWYRQAAGRGLQLLFYSVGIGQISSEVPQNLSASRPQDRQFILSSKKLLLSDSGFYLCACRGDTDTQYFGPGTRLTVL.

The rearrangement links TRBV5-5 to TRBJ2-7, with a weak D call TRBD1 (8 bases). Trimming left V 4 bases short and J 4 bases short, with 12 bases between. Germline loops: CDR1 SGHKS, CDR2 YYEKEE (reference sequence). The CDR3 extends over 13 amino acids. CDR3 nucleotides: TGTGCCAGCAGCCTACAGGGGGGGTACGAGCAGTACTTC. The encoded protein is CASSLQGGYEQYF.

This chain joins TRBV7-2 and TRBJ1-4; no firm D call. This CDR3 comprises 14 residues. V lost 5 bases, J lost 3 bases, and 10 bases lay in between. CDR1 and CDR2 from the germline V gene are SGHTA and FQGNSA. The CDR3 reads CASSPGAANEKLFF. CDR3 sequence (DNA): TGTGCCAGCAGCCCGGGAGCTGCTAATGAAAAACTGTTTTTT. Based on the CDR3 plus reference TRBV7-2 and TRBJ1-4, the full variable domain is GAGVSQSPSNKVTEKGKDVELRCDPISGHTALYWYRQSLGQGLEFLIYFQGNSAPDKSGLPSDRFSAERTGGSVSTLTIQRTQQEDSAVYLCASSPGAANEKLFFGSGTQLSVL.

The chain recombines TRBV10-3 with TRBJ2-6; D is possibly TRBD1 (6 bases). Trimming cost V 10 bases and J 2 bases, with 21 bases left between them. The CDR3 has 17 amino acids. CDR1 and CDR2 (germline): ENHRY, SYGVKD. CDR3 in DNA: TGTGCCACCTTGACAGGACCCTCATCGACTGGGGCCAACGTCCTGACTTTC. Residues: CATLTGPSSTGANVLTF.

The chain recombines TRBV3-1 (or the pseudogene TRBV3-2) with TRBJ2-5, with 9 positions matching TRBD1. Germline values: CDR1 LGHDT, CDR2 YNNKEL (reference sequence). V lost 6 bases, J lost 5 bases, and 10 bases stayed unmatched. This CDR3 region has 15 residues. The CDR3 spells CASSLQSGTGETQYF. CDR3 nucleotides: TGTGCCAGCAGTCTCCAATCCGGGACAGGGGAGACCCAGTACTTC.

The table lists this clone with a few counts. The rearrangement uses TRBV19 and TRBJ2-3, with a weak D call TRBD2 (5 bases). The CDR3 consists of 13 residues. Trimming took off 5 bases at V and 5 bases at J, with 11 bases between the two ends. Germline V gives CDR1 LNHDA, CDR2 SQIVND (reference sequence). The CDR3 DNA is TGTGCCAGTAGTGTGGGGAGAGGAGATACGCAGTATTTT. This sequence encodes CASSVGRGDTQYF.

The genes are TRBV13 and TRBJ2-6; 8 bases align to TRBD2. CDR3 length: 12 amino acids. The germline gives CDR1 PRHDT, CDR2 FYEKMQ (reference sequence). J was trimmed by 13 bases and V by 5 bases; bases with no gene match: 4. The CDR3 DNA sequence: TGTGCCAGCAGCCTCCGGGAGGGAGTCCTGACTTTC. Protein sequence: CASSLREGVLTF.

The rearrangement joins TRBV10-3 to TRBJ2-1; 8 bases map to TRBD1. Germline loops: CDR1 ENHRY, CDR2 SYGVKD. V shed 3 bases, J shed 8 bases, and the junction held 15 bases outside the gene matches. This CDR3 region has 17 residues. The CDR3 sequence: CAISDPPRTGTVDEQFF. The CDR3 DNA is TGTGCCATCAGTGACCCCCCCCGGACAGGGACGGTCGATGAGCAGTTCTTC.

The J gene is TRBJ2-7, the V gene TRBV7-9; the match to TRBD1 covers 10 bases. Germline assignment: CDR1 SEHNR and CDR2 FQNEAQ (reference sequence). V dropped 5 bases and J dropped 2; count of bases not matched to a gene: 6. CDR3 length: 15 residues. CDR3 amino acids: CASSPSGQGAYEQYF. CDR3 in DNA: TGTGCCAGCAGCCCCTCAGGACAGGGGGCCTACGAGCAGTACTTC.

This rearrangement joins TRBV24-1 to TRBJ2-1; TRBD1 aligns across 7 bases. Germline V gene data show CDR1 as KGHDR and CDR2 as SFDVKD. V trimming: 2 bases; J trimming: 5 bases; junction bases outside the gene matches: 11. The CDR3 totals 17 residues. For the CDR3, the DNA is TGTGCCACCAGTGATTCCCAGACAGGGCGCGGTGACAATGAGCAGTTCTTC. Its protein is CATSDSQTGRGDNEQFF.

This clone has a handful of counts. The gene calls are TRBV12-3 or TRBV12-4 and TRBJ1-1; D is ambiguous. CDR3 length: 11 amino acids. V lost 3 bases and J 6 bases, leaving 5 bases between the germline ends. The CDR3, as DNA: TGTGCCAGCAGTTTCCTCTCTGAAGCTTTCTTT. It encodes CASSFLSEAFF.

The chain carries TRBV6-5 and TRBJ2-7, with TRBD1 matching 7 bases. Germline loops: CDR1 MNHEY, CDR2 SVGAGI. With V trimmed by 8 bases and J by 6 bases, 10 bases remained unmatched. The CDR3 is 13 residues long. CDR3 bases: TGTGCCAGCCGGAGTGACAGGGTAGGCGAGCAGTACTTC. Protein sequence: CASRSDRVGEQYF.

The chain recombines TRBV7-6 with TRBJ2-7; 9 nucleotides line up with TRBD1. The V segment lost 0 bases and the J segment 2 bases; nucleotides outside the gene matches: 2. Germline CDR1 SGHVS, CDR2 FNYEAQ. The CDR3 runs to 15 residues. CDR3 loop: CASSLAGTGTYEQYF. As DNA, the CDR3 is TGTGCCAGCAGCTTAGCTGGGACAGGGACCTACGAGCAGTACTTC.